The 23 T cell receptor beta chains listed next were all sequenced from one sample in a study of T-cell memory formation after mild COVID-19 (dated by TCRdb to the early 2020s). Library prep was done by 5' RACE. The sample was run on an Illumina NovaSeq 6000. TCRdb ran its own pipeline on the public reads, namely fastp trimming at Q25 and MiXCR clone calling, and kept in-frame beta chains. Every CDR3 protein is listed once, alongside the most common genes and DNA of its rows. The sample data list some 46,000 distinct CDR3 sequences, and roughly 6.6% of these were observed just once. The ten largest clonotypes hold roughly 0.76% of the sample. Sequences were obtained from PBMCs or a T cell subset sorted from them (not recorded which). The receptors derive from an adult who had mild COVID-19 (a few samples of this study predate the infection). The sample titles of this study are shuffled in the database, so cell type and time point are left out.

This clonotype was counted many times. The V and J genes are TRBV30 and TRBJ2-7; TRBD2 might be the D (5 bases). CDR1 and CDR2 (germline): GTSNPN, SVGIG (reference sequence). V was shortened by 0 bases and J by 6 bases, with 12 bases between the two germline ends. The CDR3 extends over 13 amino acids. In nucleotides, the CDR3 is TGTGCCTGGAGTGTAAGTCTACGGGGCGAGCAGTACTTC. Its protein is CAWSVSLRGEQYF. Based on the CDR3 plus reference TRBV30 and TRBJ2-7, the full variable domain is SQTIHQWPATLVQPVGSPLSLECTVEGTSNPNLYWYRQAAGRGLQLLFYSVGIGQISSEVPQNLSASRPQDRQFILSSKKLLLSDSGFYLCAWSVSLRGEQYFGPGTRLTVT.

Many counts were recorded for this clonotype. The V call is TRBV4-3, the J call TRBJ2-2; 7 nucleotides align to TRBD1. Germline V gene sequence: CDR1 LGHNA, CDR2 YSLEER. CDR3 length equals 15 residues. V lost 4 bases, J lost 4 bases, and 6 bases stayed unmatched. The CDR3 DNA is TGCGCCAGCAGCCTACAGGGGATGGTCACCGGGGAGCTGTTTTTT. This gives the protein CASSLQGMVTGELFF.

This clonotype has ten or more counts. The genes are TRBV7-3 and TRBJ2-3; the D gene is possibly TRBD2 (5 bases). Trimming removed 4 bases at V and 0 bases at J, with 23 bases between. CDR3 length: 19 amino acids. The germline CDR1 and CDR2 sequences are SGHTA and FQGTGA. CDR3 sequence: CASSSKGAATNPSTDTQYF. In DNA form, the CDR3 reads TGTGCCAGCAGCTCGAAGGGAGCGGCAACCAATCCAAGCACAGATACGCAGTATTTT.

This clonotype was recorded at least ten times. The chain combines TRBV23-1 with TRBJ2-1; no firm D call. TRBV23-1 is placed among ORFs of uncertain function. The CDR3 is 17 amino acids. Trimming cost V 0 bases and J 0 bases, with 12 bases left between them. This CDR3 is CASSQSSPLSSYNEQFF. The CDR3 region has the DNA TGCGCCAGCAGTCAATCTTCCCCTCTAAGCTCCTACAATGAGCAGTTCTTC.

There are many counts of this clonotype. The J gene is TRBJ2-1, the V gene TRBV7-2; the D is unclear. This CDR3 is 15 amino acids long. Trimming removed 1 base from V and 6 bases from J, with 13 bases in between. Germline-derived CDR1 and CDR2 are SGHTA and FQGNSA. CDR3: CASSLVEWDRNEQFF. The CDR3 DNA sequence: TGTGCCAGCAGCTTAGTGGAATGGGATCGCAATGAGCAGTTCTTC.

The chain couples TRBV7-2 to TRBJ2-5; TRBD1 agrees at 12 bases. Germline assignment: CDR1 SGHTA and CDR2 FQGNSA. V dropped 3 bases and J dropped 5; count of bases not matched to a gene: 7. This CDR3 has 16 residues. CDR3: CASSFLGQGAGETQYF. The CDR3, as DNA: TGTGCCAGCAGCTTCCTGGGACAGGGGGCAGGGGAGACCCAGTACTTC.

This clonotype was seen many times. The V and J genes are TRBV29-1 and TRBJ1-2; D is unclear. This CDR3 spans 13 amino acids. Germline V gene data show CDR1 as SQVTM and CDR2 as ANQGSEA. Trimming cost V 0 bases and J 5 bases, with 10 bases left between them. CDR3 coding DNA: TGCAGCGTTGAAGATCACCGTCCGTATGGCTACACCTTC. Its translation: CSVEDHRPYGYTF.

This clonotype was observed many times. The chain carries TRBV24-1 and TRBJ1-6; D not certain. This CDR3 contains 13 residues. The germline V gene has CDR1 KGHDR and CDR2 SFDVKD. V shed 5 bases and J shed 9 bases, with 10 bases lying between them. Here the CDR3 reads CATSAFDGSPLHF. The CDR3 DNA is TGTGCCACCAGTGCGTTCGACGGTTCACCCCTCCACTTT.

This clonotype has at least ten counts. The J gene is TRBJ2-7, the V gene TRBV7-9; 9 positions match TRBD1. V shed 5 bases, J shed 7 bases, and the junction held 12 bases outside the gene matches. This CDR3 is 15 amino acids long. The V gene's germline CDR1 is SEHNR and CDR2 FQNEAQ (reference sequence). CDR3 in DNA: TGTGCCAGCAGCGCCCCGGACAGGGGATCCTGGGAGCAGTACTTC. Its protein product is CASSAPDRGSWEQYF. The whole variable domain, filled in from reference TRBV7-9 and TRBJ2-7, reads DTGVSQNPRHKITKRGQNVTFRCDPISEHNRLYWYRQTLGQGPEFLTYFQNEAQLEKSRLLSDRFSAERPKGSFSTLEIQRTEQGDSAMYLCASSAPDRGSWEQYFGPGTRLTVT.

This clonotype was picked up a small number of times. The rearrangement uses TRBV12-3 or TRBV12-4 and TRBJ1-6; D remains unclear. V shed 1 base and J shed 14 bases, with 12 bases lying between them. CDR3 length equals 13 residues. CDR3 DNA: TGTGCCAGCAGTTTAGAGAGAGGAGTCACCCTCCACTTT. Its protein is CASSLERGVTLHF.

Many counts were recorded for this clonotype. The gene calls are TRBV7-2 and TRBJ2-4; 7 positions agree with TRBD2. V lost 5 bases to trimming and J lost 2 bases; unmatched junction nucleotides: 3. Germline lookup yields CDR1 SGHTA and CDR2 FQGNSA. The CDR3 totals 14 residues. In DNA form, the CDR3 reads TGTGCCAGCAGCCTGGGGGGGACCAAAAACATTCAGTACTTC. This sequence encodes CASSLGGTKNIQYF.

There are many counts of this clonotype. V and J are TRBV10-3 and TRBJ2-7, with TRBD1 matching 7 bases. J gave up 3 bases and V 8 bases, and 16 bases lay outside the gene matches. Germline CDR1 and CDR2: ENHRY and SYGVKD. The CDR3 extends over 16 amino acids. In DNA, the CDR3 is TGTGCCATCCGGTCAAGAGCCGGGACAGAAAGCTACGAGCAGTACTTC. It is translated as CAIRSRAGTESYEQYF.

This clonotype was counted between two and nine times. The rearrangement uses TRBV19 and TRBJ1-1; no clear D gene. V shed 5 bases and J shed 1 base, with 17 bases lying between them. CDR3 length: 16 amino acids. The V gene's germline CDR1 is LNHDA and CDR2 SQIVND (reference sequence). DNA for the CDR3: TGTGCCAGTAGTCCCCGCCCCGAACGCCGGAACACTGAAGCTTTCTTT. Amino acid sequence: CASSPRPERRNTEAFF.

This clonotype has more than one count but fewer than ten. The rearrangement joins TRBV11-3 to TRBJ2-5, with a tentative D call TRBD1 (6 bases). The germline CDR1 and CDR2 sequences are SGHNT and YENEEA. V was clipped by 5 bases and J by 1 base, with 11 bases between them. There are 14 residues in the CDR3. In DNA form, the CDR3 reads TGTGCCAGCAGCCGGGGACAAATCCAAGAGACCCAGTACTTC. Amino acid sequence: CASSRGQIQETQYF.

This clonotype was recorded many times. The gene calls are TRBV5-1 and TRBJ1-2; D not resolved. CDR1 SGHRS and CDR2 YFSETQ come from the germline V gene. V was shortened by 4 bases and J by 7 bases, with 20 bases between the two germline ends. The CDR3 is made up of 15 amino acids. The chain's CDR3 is CASSPRVQIESGYTF. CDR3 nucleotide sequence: TGCGCCAGCAGCCCCCGGGTCCAGATAGAGAGTGGCTACACCTTC.

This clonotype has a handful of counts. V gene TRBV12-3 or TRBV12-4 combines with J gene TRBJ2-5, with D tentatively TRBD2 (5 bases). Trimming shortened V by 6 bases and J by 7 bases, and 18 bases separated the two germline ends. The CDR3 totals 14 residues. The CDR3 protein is CASSRRPEAGTQYF. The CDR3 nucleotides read TGTGCCAGCAGCCGACGACCCGAGGCGGGGACCCAGTACTTC.

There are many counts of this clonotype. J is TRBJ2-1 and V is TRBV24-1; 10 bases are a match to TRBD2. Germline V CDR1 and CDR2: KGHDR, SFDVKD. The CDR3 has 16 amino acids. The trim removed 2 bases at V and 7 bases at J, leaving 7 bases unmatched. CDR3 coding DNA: TGTGCCACCAGTGATTACGGGACTAGCGCCTCAAATGAGCAGTTCTTC. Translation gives CATSDYGTSASNEQFF.

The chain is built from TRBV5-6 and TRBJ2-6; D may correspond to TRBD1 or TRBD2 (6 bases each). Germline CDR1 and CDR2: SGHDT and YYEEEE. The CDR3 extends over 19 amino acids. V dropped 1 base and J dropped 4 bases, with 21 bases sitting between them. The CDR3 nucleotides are TGTGCCAGCAGCTTGCCAAAGTTGGGGGGCCCGCCGGGGGCCAACGTCCTGACTTTC. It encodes CASSLPKLGGPPGANVLTF.

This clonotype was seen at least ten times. CDR3 bases: TGCGCCAGCAGCGCACGACAGGAGAGCTATGGCTACACCTTC. This sequence encodes CASSARQESYGYTF. J is TRBJ1-2 and V is TRBV5-1; D may be TRBD1 (6 bases). There are 14 residues in the CDR3. The germline gives CDR1 SGHRS, CDR2 YFSETQ. With 4 bases removed from V and 4 bases from J, the gap between germline ends came to 14 bases.

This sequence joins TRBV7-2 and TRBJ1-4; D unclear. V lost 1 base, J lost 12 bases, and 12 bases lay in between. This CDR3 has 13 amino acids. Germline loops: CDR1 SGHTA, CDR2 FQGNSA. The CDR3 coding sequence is TGTGCCAGCAGCTTAGGACATCTCAGCGAACTGTTTTTT. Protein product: CASSLGHLSELFF.

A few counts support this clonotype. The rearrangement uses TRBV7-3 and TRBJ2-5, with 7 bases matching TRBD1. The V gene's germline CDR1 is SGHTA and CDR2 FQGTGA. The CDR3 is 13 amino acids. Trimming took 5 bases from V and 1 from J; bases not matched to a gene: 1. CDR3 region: CASSGTAQETQYF. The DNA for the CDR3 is TGTGCCAGCAGCGGGACAGCCCAAGAGACCCAGTACTTC.

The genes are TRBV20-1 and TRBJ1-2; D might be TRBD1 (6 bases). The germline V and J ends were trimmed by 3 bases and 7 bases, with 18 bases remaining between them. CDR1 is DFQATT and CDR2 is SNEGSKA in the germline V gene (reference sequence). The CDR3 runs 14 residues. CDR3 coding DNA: TGCAGTGCTAGGCCAGGGGCTAGAAGAAGTGGCTACACCTTC. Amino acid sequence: CSARPGARRSGYTF.

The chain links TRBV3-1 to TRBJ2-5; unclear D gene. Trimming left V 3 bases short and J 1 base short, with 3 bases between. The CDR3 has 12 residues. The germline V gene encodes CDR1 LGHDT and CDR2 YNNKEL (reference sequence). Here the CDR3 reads CASSQVQETQYF. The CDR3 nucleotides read TGTGCCAGCAGCCAGGTCCAAGAGACCCAGTACTTC.